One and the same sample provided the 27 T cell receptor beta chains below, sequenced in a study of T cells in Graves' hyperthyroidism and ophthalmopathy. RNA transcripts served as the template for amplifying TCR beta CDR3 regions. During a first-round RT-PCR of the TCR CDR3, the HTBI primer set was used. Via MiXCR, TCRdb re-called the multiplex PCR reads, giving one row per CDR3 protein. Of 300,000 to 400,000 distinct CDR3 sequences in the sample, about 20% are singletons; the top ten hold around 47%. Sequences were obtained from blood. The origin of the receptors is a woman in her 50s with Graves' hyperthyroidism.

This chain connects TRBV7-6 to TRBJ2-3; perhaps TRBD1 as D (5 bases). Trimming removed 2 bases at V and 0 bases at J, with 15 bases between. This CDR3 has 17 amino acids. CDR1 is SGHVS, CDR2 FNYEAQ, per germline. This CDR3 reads CASSLLTGDLSTDTQYF. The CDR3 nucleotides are TGTGCCAGCAGCTTATTAACAGGCGACCTTAGCACAGATACGCAGTATTTT.

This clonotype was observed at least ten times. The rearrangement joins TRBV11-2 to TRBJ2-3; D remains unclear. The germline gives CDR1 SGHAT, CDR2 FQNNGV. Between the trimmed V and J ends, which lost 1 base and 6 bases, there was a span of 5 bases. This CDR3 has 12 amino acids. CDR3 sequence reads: CASSLGYDTQYF. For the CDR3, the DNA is TGTGCCAGCAGCTTAGGGTATGATACGCAGTATTTT.

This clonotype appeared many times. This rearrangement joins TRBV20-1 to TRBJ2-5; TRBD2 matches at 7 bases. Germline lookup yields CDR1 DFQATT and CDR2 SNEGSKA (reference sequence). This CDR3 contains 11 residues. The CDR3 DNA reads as TGCAGCCGGGGGGACCAAGAGACCCAGTACTTC. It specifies CSRGDQETQYF.

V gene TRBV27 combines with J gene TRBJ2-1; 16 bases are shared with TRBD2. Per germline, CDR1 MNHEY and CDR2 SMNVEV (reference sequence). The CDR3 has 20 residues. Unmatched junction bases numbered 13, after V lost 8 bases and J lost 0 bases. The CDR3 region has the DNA TGTGCCAGCGCCCTTAGGGGACTAGCGGGAGGGCTCCTCTCCTACAATGAGCAGTTCTTC. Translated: CASALRGLAGGLLSYNEQFF.

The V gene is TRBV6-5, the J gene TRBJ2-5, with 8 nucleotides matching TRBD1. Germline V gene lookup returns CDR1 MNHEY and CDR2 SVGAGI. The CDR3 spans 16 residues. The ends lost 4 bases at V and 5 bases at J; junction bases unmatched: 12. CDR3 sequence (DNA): TGTGCCAGCAGTTCCTCGGCAGTGGACAGGGCGGAGACCCAGTACTTC. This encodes CASSSSAVDRAETQYF.

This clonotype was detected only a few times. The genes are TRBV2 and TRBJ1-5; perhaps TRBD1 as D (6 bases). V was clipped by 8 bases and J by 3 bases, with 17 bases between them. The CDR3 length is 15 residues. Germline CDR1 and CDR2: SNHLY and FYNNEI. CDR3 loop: CASRIRDIPNQPQHF. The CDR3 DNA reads TGTGCCAGCCGTATTCGGGACATACCCAATCAGCCCCAGCATTTT.

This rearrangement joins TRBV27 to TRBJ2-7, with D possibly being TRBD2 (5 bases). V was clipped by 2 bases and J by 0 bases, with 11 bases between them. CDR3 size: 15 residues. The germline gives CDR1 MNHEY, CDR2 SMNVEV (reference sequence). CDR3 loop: CASSLGRVTSYEQYF. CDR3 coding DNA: TGTGCCAGCAGTTTAGGGCGGGTAACCTCCTACGAGCAGTACTTC.

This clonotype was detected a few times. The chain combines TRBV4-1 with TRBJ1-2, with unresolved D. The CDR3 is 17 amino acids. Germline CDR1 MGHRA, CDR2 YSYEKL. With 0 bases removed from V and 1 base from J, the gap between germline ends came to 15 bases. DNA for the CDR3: TGCGCCAGCAGCCAAGAGATGGCCCTCCTGGGTAACTATGGCTACACCTTC. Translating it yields CASSQEMALLGNYGYTF.

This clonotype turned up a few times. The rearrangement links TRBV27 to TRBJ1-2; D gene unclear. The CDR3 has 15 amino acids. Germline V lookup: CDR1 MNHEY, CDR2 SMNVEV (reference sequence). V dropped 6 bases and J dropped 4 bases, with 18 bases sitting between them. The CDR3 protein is CASRVKHESIYGYTF. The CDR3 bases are TGTGCCAGCAGGGTGAAACATGAGAGTATCTATGGCTACACCTTC.

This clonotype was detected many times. This CDR3 reads CASSRGADANQPQHF. As DNA, the CDR3 is TGTGCCAGCAGTCGAGGCGCGGACGCGAATCAGCCCCAGCATTTT. The chain links TRBV2 to TRBJ1-5; no definite D call. The germline CDR1 and CDR2 sequences are SNHLY and FYNNEI. V was shortened by 5 bases and J by 4 bases, with 15 bases between the two germline ends. This CDR3 has 15 amino acids. The whole variable domain, remainder taken from reference TRBV2 and TRBJ1-5, is EPEVTQTPSHQVTQMGQEVILRCVPISNHLYFYWYRQILGQKVEFLVSFYNNEISEKSEIFDDQFSVERPDGSNFTLKIRSTKLEDSAMYFCASSRGADANQPQHFGDGTRLSIL.

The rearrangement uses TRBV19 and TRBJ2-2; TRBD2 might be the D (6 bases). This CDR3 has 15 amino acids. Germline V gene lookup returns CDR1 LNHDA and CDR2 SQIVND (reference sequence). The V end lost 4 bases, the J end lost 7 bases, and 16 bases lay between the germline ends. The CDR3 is CASSTPGEANGELFF. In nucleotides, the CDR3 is TGTGCCAGTAGTACGCCGGGAGAAGCGAACGGGGAGCTGTTTTTT.

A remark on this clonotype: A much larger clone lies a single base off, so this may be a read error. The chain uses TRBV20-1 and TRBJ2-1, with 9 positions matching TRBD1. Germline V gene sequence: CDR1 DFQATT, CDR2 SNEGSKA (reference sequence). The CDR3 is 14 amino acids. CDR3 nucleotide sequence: TGCAGTGCCCACTGGACAGGGGCCTACAATGAGCAGCTCTTC. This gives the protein CSAHWTGAYNEQLF.

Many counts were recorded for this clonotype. The CDR3 sequence is CASRTTSGSRTGELFF. For the CDR3, the DNA is TGCGCCAGCAGGACTACTAGCGGGAGTAGGACCGGGGAGCTGTTTTTT. The chain couples TRBV5-1 to TRBJ2-2, with TRBD2 matching over 11 bases. Germline values: CDR1 SGHRS, CDR2 YFSETQ. The V segment lost 5 bases and the J segment 5 bases; nucleotides outside the gene matches: 8. This CDR3 has 16 residues.

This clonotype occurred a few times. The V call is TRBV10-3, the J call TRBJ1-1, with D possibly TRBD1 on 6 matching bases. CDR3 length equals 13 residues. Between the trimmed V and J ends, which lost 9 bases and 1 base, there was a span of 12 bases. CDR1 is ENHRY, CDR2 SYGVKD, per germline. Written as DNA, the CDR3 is TGTGCCATTACACAGGGTGAGAACACTGAAGCTTTCTTT. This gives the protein CAITQGENTEAFF.

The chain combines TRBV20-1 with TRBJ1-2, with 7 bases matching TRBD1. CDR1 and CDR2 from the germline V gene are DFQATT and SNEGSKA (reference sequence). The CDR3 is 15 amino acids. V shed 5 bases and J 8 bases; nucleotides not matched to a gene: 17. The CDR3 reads CSAWSDLRGLRGYTF. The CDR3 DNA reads TGCAGTGCTTGGTCGGATTTAAGGGGGCTGCGAGGCTACACCTTC.

CDR3 nucleotide sequence: TGTGCCAGCAGCCCCCGGGGGGCCGCGGGTCATGAGCAGTTCTTC. It specifies CASSPRGAAGHEQFF. This chain links TRBV5-4 with TRBJ2-1, with D possibly TRBD2 on 7 matching bases. Germline V CDR1 and CDR2: SGHNT, YYREEE (reference sequence). V lost 4 bases, J lost 8 bases, and 19 bases lay in between. This CDR3 contains 15 residues. The whole variable domain, remainder taken from reference TRBV5-4 and TRBJ2-1, is ETGVTQSPTHLIKTRGQQVTLRCSSQSGHNTVSWYQQALGQGPQFIFQYYREEENGRGNFPPRFSGLQFPNYSSELNVNALELDDSALYLCASSPRGAAGHEQFFGPGTRLTVL.

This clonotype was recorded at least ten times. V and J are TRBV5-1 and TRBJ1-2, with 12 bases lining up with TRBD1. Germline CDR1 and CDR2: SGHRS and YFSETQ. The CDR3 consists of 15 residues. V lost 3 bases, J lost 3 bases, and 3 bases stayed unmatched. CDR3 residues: CASSWGQGADYGYTF. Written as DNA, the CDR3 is TGCGCCAGCAGCTGGGGACAGGGGGCGGACTATGGCTACACCTTC.

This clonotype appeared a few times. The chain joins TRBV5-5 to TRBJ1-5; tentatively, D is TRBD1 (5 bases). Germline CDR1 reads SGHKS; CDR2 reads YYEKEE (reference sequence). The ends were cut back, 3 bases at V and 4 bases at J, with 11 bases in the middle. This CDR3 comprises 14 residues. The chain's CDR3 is CASSSSQGNQPQHF. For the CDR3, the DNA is TGTGCCAGCAGCTCAAGTCAGGGAAATCAGCCCCAGCATTTT. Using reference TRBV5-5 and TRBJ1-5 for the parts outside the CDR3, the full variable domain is DAGVTQSPTHLIKTRGQQVTLRCSPISGHKSVSWYQQVLGQGPQFIFQYYEKEERGRGNFPDRFSARQFPNYSSELNVNALLLGDSALYLCASSSSQGNQPQHFGDGTRLSIL.

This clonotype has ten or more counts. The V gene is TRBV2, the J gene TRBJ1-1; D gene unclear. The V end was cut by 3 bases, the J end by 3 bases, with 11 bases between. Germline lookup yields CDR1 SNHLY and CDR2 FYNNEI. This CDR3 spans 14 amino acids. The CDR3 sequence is CASSEIGRDTEAFF. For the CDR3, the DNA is TGTGCCAGCAGTGAGATAGGGCGGGACACTGAAGCTTTCTTT.

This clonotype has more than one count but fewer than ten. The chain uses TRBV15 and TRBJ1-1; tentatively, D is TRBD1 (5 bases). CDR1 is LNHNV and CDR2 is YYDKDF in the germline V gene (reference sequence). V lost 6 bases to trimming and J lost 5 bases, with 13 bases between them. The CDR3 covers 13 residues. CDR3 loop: CATSTTGRTEAFF. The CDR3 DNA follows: TGTGCCACCAGTACCACAGGCCGGACTGAAGCTTTCTTT.

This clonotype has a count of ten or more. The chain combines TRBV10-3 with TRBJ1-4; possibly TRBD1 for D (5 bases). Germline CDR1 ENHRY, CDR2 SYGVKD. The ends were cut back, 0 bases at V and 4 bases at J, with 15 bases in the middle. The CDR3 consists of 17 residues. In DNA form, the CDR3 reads TGTGCCATCAGTGAGTCGAGGGAGGGGCGCTTTAATGAAAAACTGTTTTTT. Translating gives CAISESREGRFNEKLFF.

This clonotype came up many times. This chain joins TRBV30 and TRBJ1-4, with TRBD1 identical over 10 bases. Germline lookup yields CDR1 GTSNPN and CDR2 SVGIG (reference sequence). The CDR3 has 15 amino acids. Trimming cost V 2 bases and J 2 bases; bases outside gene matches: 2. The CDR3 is CAWSRQGATNEKLFF. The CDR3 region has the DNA TGTGCCTGGAGTCGACAGGGGGCTACTAATGAAAAACTGTTTTTT.

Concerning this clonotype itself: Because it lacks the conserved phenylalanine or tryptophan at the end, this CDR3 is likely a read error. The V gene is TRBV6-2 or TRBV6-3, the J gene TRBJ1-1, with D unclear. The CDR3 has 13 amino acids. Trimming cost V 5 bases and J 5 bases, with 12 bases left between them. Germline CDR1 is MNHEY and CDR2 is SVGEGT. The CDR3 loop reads CASSPDRRTEAFL. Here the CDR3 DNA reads TGTGCCAGCAGTCCGGACCGAAGAACTGAAGCTTTCCTT.

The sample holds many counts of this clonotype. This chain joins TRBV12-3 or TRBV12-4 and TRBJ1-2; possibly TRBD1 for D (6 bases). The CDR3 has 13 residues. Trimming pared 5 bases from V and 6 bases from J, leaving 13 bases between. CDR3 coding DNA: TGTGCCAGCAGTCTCGGGGGGGCCGATGGCTACACCTTC. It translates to CASSLGGADGYTF.

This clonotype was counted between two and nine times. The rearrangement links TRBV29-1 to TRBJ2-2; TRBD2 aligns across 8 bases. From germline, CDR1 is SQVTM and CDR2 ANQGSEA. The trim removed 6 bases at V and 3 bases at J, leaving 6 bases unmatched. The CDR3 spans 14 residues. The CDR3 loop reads CSVSGGMDTGELFF. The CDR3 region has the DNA TGCAGCGTCTCGGGAGGGATGGACACCGGGGAGCTGTTTTTT.

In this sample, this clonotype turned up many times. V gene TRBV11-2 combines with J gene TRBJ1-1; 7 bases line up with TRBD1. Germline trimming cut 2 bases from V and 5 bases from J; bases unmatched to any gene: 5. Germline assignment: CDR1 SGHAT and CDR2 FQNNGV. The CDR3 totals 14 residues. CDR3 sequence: CASSLTDRVTEAFF. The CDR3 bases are TGTGCCAGCAGCTTAACCGACAGGGTGACTGAAGCTTTCTTT.

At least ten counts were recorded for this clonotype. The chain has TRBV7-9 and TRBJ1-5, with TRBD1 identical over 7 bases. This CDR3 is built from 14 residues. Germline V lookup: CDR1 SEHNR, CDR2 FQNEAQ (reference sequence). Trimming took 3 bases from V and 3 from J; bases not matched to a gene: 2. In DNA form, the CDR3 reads TGTGCCAGCAGCTTGGGACAGCCCAATCAGCCCCAGCATTTT. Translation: CASSLGQPNQPQHF.